A single sample gave rise to the 7 T cell receptor beta chains below, sequenced in a study of blood T cell repertoires in COVID-19. The protocol was immunoSEQ multiplex PCR, while the TCRdb copy is restricted to in-frame clones and leaves out a portion. The sample holds approximately 100,000 clones, more than 60% seen once. Source material: peripheral blood. All receptors derive from a man aged 65 to 79 with active or convalescent COVID-19.

As for this clone: The junction differs from germline at one of its ends, possibly a read error. V is TRBV18 and J is TRBJ1-5; 8 positions match TRBD1. Germline V lookup: CDR1 KGHSH, CDR2 LQKENI. This CDR3 is 16 amino acids long. The CDR3 sequence is CASSPRDRPGNQPQHF. CDR3 coding DNA: TGTGCCAGCTCGCCACGGGACAGGCCGGGCAATCAGCCCCAGCATTTT.

The chain carries TRBV5-1 and TRBJ2-3, with a weak D call TRBD1 (8 bases). The CDR3 covers 15 residues. Trimming shortened V by 4 bases and J by 4 bases, and 16 bases separated the two germline ends. The germline CDR1 and CDR2 sequences are SGHRS and YFSETQ. The CDR3 reads CASSGWTGRADTQYF. The CDR3 DNA reads TGCGCCAGCAGCGGCTGGACAGGGAGGGCAGATACGCAGTATTTT.

The chain recombines TRBV18 with TRBJ2-1; 10 bases match TRBD1. The junction had 5 bases not matched to a gene; V was cut back by 8 bases and J by 7 bases. Germline V CDR1 and CDR2: KGHSH, LQKENI. The CDR3 totals 13 residues. CDR3 bases: TGTGCCAGCCTACTGGGACAGGGGAATGAGCAGTTCTTC. Translating gives CASLLGQGNEQFF.

The chain couples TRBV6-5 to TRBJ2-7; possible D gene TRBD2, 5 bases. V was clipped by 6 bases and J by 2 bases, with 11 bases between them. From germline, CDR1 is MNHEY and CDR2 SVGAGI. This CDR3 contains 13 residues. The CDR3: CASRRTGTYEQYF. The CDR3, as DNA: TGTGCCAGCAGAAGGACGGGGACCTACGAGCAGTACTTC.

CDR3 amino acids: CASSVGRTTDSPLHF. The CDR3 coding sequence is TGTGCCAGCAGCGTAGGCAGGACAACAGATTCACCCCTCCACTTT. V gene TRBV9 combines with J gene TRBJ1-6, with D perhaps matching TRBD1 (5 bases). CDR3 length equals 15 residues. The germline V gene has CDR1 SGDLS and CDR2 YYNGEE. V was shortened by 0 bases and J by 8 bases, with 12 bases between the two germline ends. Full variable domain (remainder filled in from reference TRBV9 and TRBJ1-6): DSGVTQTPKHLITATGQRVTLRCSPRSGDLSVYWYQQSLDQGLQFLIQYYNGEERAKGNILERFSAQQFPDLHSELNLSSLELGDSALYFCASSVGRTTDSPLHFGNGTRLTVT.

This chain connects TRBV11-2 to TRBJ2-7; tentative D call: TRBD2 (7 bases). The CDR3 is 16 residues long. The ends were cut back, 2 bases at V and 4 bases at J, with 18 bases in the middle. Germline V CDR1 and CDR2: SGHAT, FQNNGV. CDR3 sequence: CASSLRSGGEQYEQYF. Here the CDR3 DNA reads TGTGCCAGCAGCTTACGGTCGGGGGGCGAACAATACGAGCAGTACTTC. The whole variable domain, remainder taken from reference TRBV11-2 and TRBJ2-7, is EAGVAQSPRYKIIEKRQSVAFWCNPISGHATLYWYQQILGQGPKLLIQFQNNGVVDDSQLPKDRFSAERLKGVDSTLKIQPAKLEDSAVYLCASSLRSGGEQYEQYFGPGTRLTVT.

This chain connects TRBV3-1 (or the pseudogene TRBV3-2) to TRBJ2-2; 9 bases align to TRBD2. V lost 0 bases, J lost 1 base, and 9 bases stayed unmatched. This CDR3 contains 19 residues. Germline CDR1 LGHDT, CDR2 YNNKEL (reference sequence). The CDR3 DNA follows: TGTGCCAGCAGCCAAGATAGGTGGGCTAGCGGGAAGAACACCGGGGAGCTGTTTTTT. Translating it yields CASSQDRWASGKNTGELFF.